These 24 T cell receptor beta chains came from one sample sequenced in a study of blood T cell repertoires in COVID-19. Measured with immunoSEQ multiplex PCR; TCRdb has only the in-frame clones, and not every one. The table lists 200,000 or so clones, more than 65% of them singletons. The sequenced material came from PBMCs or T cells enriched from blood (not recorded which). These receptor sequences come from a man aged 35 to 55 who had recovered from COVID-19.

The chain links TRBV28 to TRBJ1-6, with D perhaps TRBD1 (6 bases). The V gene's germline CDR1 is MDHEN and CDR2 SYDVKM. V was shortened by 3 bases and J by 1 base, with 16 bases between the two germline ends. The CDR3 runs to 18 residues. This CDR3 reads CASSLPSQGLSYNSPLHF. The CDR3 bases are TGTGCCAGCAGTTTGCCCTCCCAGGGGTTATCCTATAATTCACCCCTCCACTTT.

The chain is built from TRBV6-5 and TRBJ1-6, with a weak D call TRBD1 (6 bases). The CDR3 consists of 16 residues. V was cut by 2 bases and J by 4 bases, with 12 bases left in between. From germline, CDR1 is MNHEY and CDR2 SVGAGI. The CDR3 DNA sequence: TGTGCCAGCAGTTACCAGGGGAACATATATAATTCACCCCTCCACTTT. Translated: CASSYQGNIYNSPLHF.

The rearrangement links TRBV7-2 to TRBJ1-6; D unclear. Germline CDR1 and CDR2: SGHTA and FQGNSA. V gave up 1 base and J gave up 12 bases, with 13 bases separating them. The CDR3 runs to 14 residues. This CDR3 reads CASSLGREMGPLHF. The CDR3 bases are TGTGCCAGCAGCTTAGGTCGGGAAATGGGACCCCTCCACTTT. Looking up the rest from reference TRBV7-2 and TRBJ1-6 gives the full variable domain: GAGVSQSPSNKVTEKGKDVELRCDPISGHTALYWYRQSLGQGLEFLIYFQGNSAPDKSGLPSDRFSAERTGGSVSTLTIQRTQQEDSAVYLCASSLGREMGPLHFGNGTRLTVT.

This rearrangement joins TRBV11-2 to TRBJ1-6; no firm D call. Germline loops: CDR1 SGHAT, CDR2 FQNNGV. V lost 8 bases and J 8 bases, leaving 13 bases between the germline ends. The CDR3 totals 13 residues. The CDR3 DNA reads TGTGCCAGCGGACTCGAAACGGATTCACCCCTCCACTTT. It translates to CASGLETDSPLHF.

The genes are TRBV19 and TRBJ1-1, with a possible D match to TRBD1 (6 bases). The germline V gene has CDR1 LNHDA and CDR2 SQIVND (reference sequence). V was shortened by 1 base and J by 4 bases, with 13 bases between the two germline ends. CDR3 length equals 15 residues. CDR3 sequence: CASSIGTGSGTEAFF. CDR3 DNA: TGTGCCAGTAGTATAGGAACAGGGAGTGGCACTGAAGCTTTCTTT.

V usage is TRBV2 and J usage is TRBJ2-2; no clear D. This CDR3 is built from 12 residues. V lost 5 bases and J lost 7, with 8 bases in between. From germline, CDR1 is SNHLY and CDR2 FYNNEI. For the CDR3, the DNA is TGTGCCAGCAGTTCGGGTATCGGGGAGCTGTTTTTT. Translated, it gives CASSSGIGELFF.

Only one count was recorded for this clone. The CDR3 DNA sequence: TGTGCCTGGACGACAGGGGGTCGAGAAAAACTGTTTTTT. The encoded protein is CAWTTGGREKLFF. V usage is TRBV30 and J usage is TRBJ1-4, with TRBD1 identical over 9 bases. Germline assignment: CDR1 GTSNPN and CDR2 SVGIG (reference sequence). The CDR3 extends over 13 amino acids. J gave up 8 bases and V 4 bases, and 5 bases lay outside the gene matches.

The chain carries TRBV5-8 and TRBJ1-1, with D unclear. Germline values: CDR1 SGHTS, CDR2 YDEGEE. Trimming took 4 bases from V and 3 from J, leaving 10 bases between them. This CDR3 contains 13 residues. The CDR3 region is CASSRSLDTEAFF. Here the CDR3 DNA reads TGTGCCAGCAGCCGGAGTTTGGACACTGAAGCTTTCTTT.

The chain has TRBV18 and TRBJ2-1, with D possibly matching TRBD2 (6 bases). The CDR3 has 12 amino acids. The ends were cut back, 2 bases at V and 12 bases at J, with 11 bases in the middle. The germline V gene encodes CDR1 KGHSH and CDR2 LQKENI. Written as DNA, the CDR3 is TGTGCCAGCTCACCAGGTCGGGGGAGGCAGTTCTTC. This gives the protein CASSPGRGRQFF.

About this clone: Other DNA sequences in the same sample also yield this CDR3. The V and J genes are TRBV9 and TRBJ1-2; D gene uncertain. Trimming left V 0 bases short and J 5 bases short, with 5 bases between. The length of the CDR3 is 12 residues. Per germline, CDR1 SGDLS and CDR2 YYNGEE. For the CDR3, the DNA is TGTGCCAGCAGCGTAGGAGGGTATGGCTACACCTTC. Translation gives CASSVGGYGYTF.

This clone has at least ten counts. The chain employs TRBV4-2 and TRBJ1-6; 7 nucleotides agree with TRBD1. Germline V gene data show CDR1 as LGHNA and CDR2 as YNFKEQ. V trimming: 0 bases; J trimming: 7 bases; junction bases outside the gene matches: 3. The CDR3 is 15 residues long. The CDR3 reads CASSQDRDRNSPLHF. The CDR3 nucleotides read TGTGCCAGCAGCCAAGATCGGGACAGAAATTCACCCCTCCACTTT.

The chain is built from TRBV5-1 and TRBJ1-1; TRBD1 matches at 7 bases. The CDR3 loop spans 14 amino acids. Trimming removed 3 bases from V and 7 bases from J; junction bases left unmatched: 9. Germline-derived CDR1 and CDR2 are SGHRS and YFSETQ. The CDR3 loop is CASSWRRTGVEAFF. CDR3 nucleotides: TGCGCCAGCAGCTGGCGCCGTACAGGGGTTGAAGCTTTCTTT.

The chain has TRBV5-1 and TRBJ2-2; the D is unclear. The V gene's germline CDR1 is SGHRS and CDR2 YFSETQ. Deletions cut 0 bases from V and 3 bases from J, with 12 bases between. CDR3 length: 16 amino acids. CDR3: CASSLAGNSYTGELFF. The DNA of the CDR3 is TGCGCCAGCAGCTTGGCCGGCAACAGCTACACCGGGGAGCTGTTTTTT. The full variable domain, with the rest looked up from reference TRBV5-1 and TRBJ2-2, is KAGVTQTPRYLIKTRGQQVTLSCSPISGHRSVSWYQQTPGQGLQFLFEYFSETQRNKGNFPGRFSGRQFSNSRSEMNVSTLELGDSALYLCASSLAGNSYTGELFFGEGSRLTVL.

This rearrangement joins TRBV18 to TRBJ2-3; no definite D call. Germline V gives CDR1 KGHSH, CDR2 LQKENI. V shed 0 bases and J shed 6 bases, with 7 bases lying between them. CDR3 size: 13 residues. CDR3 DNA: TGTGCCAGCTCACCACCCCAGAGGGATACGCAGTATTTT. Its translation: CASSPPQRDTQYF.

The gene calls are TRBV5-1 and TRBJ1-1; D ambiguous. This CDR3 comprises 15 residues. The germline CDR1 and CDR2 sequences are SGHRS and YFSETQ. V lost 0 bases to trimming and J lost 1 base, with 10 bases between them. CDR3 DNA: TGCGCCAGCAGCTTGGGTGACACGACGAACACTGAAGCTTTCTTT. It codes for CASSLGDTTNTEAFF.

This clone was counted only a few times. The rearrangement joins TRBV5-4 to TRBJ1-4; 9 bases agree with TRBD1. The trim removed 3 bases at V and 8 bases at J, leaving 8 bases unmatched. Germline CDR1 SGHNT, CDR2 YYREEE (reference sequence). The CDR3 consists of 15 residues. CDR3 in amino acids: CASSSMGQGGEKLFF. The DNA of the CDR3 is TGTGCCAGCAGCTCGATGGGACAGGGCGGAGAAAAACTGTTTTTT.

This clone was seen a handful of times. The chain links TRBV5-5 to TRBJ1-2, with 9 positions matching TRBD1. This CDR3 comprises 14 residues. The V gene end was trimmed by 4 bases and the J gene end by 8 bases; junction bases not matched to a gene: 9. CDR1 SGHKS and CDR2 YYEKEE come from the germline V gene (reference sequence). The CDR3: CASSGSTGGSGYTF. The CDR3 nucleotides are TGTGCCAGCAGCGGGAGTACAGGGGGCAGCGGCTACACCTTC.

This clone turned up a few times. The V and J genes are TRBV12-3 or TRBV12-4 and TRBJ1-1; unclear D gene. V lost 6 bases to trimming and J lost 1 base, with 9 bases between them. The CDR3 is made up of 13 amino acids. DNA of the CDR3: TGTGCCAGCAGGAGGGCTACGAACACTGAAGCTTTCTTT. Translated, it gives CASRRATNTEAFF.

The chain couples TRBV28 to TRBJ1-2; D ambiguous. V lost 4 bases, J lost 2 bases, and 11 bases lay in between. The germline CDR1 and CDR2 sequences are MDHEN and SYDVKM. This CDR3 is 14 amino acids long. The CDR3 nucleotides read TGTGCCAGCAGTTCCACCCTGCGAAACTATGGCTACACCTTC. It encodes CASSSTLRNYGYTF.

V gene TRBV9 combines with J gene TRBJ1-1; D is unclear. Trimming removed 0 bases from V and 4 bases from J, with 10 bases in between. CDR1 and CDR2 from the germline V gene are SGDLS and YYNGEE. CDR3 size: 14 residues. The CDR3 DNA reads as TGTGCCAGCAGCGTAGAAGAAGGAGGCACTGAAGCTTTCTTT. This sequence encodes CASSVEEGGTEAFF.

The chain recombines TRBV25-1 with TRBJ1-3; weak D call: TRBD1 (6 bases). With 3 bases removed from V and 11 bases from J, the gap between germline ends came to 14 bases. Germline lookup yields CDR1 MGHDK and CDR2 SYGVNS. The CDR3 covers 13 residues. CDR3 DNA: TGTGCCAGCAGTGACTCTGACAGGCCGGCCATATATTTT. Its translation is CASSDSDRPAIYF.

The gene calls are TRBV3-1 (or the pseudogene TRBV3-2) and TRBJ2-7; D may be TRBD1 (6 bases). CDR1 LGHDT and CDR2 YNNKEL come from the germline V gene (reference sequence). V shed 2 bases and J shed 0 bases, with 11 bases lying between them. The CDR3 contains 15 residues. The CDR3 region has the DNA TGTGCCAGCAGCCAAATAGGACAGCTCTCCTACGAGCAGTACTTC. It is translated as CASSQIGQLSYEQYF.

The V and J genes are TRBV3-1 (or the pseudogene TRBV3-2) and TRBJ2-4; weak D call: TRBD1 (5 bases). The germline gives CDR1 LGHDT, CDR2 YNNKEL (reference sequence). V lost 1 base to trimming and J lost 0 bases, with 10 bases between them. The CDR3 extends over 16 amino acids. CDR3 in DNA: TGTGCCAGCAGCCAAGCAGGGATCGTAGCCAAAAACATTCAGTACTTC. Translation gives CASSQAGIVAKNIQYF.

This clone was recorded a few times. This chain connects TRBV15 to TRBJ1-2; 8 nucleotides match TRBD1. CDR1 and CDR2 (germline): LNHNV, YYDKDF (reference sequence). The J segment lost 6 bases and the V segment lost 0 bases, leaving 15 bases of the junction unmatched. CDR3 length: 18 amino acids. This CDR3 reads CATSRDLGLKGRGHGYTF. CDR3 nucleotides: TGTGCCACCAGCAGAGATCTTGGGCTAAAAGGCAGGGGGCATGGCTACACCTTC.